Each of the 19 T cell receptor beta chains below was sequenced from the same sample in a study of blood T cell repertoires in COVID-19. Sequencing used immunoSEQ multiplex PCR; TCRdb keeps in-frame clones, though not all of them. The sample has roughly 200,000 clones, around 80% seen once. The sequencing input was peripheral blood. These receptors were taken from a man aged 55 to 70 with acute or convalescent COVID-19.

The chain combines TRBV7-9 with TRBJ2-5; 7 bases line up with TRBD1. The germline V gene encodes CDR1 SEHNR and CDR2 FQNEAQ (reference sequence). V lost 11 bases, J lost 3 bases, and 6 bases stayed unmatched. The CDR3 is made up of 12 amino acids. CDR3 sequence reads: CAGWDRKETQYF. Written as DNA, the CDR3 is TGTGCCGGATGGGACAGAAAAGAGACCCAGTACTTC.

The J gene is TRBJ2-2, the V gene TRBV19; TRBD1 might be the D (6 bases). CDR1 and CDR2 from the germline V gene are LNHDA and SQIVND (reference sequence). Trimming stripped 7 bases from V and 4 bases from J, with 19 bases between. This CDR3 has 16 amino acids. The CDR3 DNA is TGTGCCAGTATGGTGATTCGTGGACAGCCCACCGGGGAGCTGTTTTTT. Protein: CASMVIRGQPTGELFF.

The CDR3 loop is CASSYSGPYNEQFF. Written as DNA, the CDR3 is TGTGCCAGCAGTTACTCGGGCCCCTACAATGAGCAGTTCTTC. J is TRBJ2-1 and V is TRBV6-5, with no clear D. The germline CDR1 and CDR2 sequences are MNHEY and SVGAGI. V lost 0 bases, J lost 2 bases, and 5 bases lay in between. This CDR3 region has 14 residues.

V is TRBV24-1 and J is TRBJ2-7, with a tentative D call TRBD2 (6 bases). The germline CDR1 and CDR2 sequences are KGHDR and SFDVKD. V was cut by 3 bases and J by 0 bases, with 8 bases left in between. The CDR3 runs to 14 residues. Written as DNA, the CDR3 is TGTGCCACCAGTGATAGCGGGTTCTCCTACGAGCAGTACTTC. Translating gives CATSDSGFSYEQYF.

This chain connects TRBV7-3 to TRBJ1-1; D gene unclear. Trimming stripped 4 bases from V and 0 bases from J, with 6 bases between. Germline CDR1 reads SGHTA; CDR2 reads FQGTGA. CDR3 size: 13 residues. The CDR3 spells CASSSRMNTEAFF. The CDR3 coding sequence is TGTGCCAGCAGCTCGAGGATGAACACTGAAGCTTTCTTT.

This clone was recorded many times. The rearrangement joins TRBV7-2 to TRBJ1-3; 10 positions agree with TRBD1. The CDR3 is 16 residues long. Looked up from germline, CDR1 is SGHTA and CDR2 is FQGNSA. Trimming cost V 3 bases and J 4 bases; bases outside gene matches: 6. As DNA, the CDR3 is TGTGCCAGCAGCTTGACAGGGGGCATCGGAGGAAACACCATATATTTT. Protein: CASSLTGGIGGNTIYF.

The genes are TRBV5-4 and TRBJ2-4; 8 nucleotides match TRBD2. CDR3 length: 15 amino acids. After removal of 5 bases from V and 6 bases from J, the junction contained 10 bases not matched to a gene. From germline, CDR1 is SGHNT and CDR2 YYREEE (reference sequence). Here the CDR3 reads CASRRAGGLVNIQYF. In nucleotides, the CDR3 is TGTGCCAGCAGGAGGGCGGGGGGATTGGTAAACATTCAGTACTTC.

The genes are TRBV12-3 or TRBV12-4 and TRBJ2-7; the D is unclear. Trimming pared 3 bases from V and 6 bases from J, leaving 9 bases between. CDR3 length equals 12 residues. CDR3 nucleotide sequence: TGTGCCAGCAGTTTTTTTGGGCTCGAGCAGTACTTC. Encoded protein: CASSFFGLEQYF.

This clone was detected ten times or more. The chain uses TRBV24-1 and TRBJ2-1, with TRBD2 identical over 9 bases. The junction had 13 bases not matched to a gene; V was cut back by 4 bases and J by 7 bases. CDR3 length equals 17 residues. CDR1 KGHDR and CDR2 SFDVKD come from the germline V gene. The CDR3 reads CATSDRRWREGLNEQFF. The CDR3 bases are TGTGCCACCAGTGACCGAAGGTGGCGGGAGGGCCTGAATGAGCAGTTCTTC.

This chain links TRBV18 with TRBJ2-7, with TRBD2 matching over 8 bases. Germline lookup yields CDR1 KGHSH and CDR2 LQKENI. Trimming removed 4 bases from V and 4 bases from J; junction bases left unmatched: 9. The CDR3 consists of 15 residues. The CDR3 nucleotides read TGTGCCAGCTCACTAACAGCGGGGGCTGGGTACGAGCAGTACTTC. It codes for CASSLTAGAGYEQYF.

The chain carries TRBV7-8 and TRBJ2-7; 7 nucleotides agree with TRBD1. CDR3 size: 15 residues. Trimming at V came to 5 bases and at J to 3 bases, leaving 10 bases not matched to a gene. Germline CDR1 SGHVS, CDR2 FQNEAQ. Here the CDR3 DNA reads TGTGCCAGCAGCACACAGACAGGGATTAACTACGAGCAGTACTTC. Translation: CASSTQTGINYEQYF.

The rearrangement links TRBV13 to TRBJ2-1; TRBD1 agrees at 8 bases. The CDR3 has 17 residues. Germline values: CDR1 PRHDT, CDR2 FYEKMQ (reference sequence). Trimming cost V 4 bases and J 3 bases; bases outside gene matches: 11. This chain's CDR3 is CASSSNGQGILYNEQFF. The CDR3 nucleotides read TGTGCCAGCAGCTCCAACGGACAGGGAATCCTCTACAATGAGCAGTTCTTC.

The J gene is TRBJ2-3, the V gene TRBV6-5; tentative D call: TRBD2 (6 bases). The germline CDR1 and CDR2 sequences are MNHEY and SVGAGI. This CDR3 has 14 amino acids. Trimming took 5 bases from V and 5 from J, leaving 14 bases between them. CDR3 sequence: CASSTVGGKDTQYF. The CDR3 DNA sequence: TGTGCCAGCAGTACGGTGGGGGGAAAAGATACGCAGTATTTT.

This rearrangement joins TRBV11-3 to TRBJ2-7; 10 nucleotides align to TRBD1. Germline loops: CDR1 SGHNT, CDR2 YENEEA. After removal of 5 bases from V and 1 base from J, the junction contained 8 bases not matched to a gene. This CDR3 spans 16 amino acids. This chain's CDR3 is CASSPQGTGVSYEQYF. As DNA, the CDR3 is TGTGCCAGCAGCCCCCAGGGGACAGGGGTATCCTACGAGCAGTACTTC.

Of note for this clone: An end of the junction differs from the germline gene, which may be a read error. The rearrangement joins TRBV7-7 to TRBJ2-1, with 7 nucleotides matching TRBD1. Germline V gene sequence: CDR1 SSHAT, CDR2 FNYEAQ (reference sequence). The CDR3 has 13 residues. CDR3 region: CASSLDRSNEQFF. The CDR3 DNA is TGTGCTAGCAGCCTGGACAGGAGCAATGAGCAGTTCTTC.

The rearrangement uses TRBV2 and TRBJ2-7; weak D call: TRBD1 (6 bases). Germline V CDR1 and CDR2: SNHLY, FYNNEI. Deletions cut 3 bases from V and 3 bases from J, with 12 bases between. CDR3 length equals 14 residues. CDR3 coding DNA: TGTGCCAGCAGTGATTTCCCGGGACACTACGAGCAGTACTTC. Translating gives CASSDFPGHYEQYF.

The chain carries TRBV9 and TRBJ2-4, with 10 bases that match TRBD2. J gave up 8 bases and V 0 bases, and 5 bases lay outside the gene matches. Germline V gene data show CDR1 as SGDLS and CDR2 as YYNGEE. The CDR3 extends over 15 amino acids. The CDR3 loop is CASSVVAGGGDIQYF. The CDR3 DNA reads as TGTGCCAGCAGCGTAGTAGCGGGAGGAGGGGACATTCAGTACTTC.

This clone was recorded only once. CDR3 nucleotide sequence: TGCGCCAGCAGCGACCGACTAGCGGGGGATAACAATGAGCAGTTCTTC. It specifies CASSDRLAGDNNEQFF. The V gene is TRBV5-1, the J gene TRBJ2-1, with 12 bases identical to TRBD2. This CDR3 contains 16 residues. Germline values: CDR1 SGHRS, CDR2 YFSETQ. V lost 4 bases to trimming and J lost 5 bases; unmatched junction nucleotides: 7. Using reference TRBV5-1 and TRBJ2-1 for the parts outside the CDR3, the full variable domain is KAGVTQTPRYLIKTRGQQVTLSCSPISGHRSVSWYQQTPGQGLQFLFEYFSETQRNKGNFPGRFSGRQFSNSRSEMNVSTLELGDSALYLCASSDRLAGDNNEQFFGPGTRLTVL.

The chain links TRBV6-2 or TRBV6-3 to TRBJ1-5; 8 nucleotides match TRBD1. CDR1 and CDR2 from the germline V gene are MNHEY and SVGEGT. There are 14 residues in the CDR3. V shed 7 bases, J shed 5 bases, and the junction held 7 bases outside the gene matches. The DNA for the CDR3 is TGTGCCAGCACCCCGGGACAGGTCTATCAGCCCCAGCATTTT. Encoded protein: CASTPGQVYQPQHF.